The 4 T cell receptor beta chains reported below all come from one sample, sequenced in a study of patients and donors after allogeneic stem cell transplantation. MiXCR, applied by TCRdb to the RT-PCR reads, yields one record per CDR3 protein. The sample includes roughly 190,000 distinct CDR3 sequences, 41% of them seen just once. Sequenced material: blood, either unsorted or a sorted T cell fraction (not recorded which). The receptors derive from a human donor who was either an allogeneic HSCT recipient or a stem cell or donor lymphocyte infusion donor (not recorded which). It is not recorded whose cells these are; they may come from a transplant donor.

This clonotype has a handful of counts. The genes are TRBV12-3 or TRBV12-4 and TRBJ1-5; 8 positions agree with TRBD1. The CDR3 covers 17 residues. With V trimmed by 2 bases and J by 0 bases, 6 bases remained unmatched. CDR3 amino acids: CASSLQGAQYSNQPQHF. The CDR3, as DNA: TGTGCCAGCAGTTTACAGGGGGCTCAGTATAGCAATCAGCCCCAGCATTTT.

This clonotype was counted between two and nine times. This chain joins TRBV5-1 and TRBJ1-1, with TRBD1 matching 8 bases. The CDR3 covers 14 residues. The germline gives CDR1 SGHRS, CDR2 YFSETQ. Trimming removed 0 bases from V and 7 bases from J; junction bases left unmatched: 5. The CDR3 is CASSLGGQVVEAFF. CDR3 sequence (DNA): TGCGCCAGCAGCTTGGGGGGACAGGTTGTTGAAGCTTTCTTT.

The chain couples TRBV5-1 to TRBJ2-1; D is unresolved. V was pared by 4 bases and J by 10 bases, with 12 bases between. Germline CDR1 reads SGHRS; CDR2 reads YFSETQ. The CDR3 has 12 residues. CDR3 sequence reads: CASSPFVGEQFF. The CDR3 coding sequence is TGCGCCAGCAGCCCCTTTGTTGGGGAGCAGTTCTTC.

V usage is TRBV5-1 and J usage is TRBJ2-5; D possibly corresponds to TRBD2 (5 bases). Per germline, CDR1 SGHRS and CDR2 YFSETQ. The length of the CDR3 is 15 residues. Trimming left V 0 bases short and J 2 bases short, with 11 bases between. CDR3 sequence reads: CASSLGHGGQETQYF. CDR3 DNA: TGCGCCAGCAGCTTGGGGCATGGAGGACAAGAGACCCAGTACTTC.